The rows below give T cell receptor beta chains drawn from one sample of a study of cytomegalovirus exposure and HLA in healthy donors. Only in-frame clones appear in the TCRdb table, and some are missing; sequencing was by immunoSEQ multiplex PCR. In total, the table holds about 48,000 clones. Input material: PBMCs. The receptors come from a male donor in good health and CMV-seropositive. Each CDR3 is given with its conserved first and last residue. D genes are given only for firm matches. Clone size is given for some rows only: seen once, a few or many times, or a class if the clone is expanded.

size: .
D: .
V: TRBV19
J: TRBJ2-2
DNA: TGTGCCAGTAGGCCTGGGGCCACTTTCACCGGGGAGCTGTTTTTT
CDR3: CASRPGATFTGELFF

size: .
D: .
V: TRBV29-1
J: TRBJ2-1
DNA: TGCAGCGTCCAAGACAGGGAGCAGTTCTTC
CDR3: CSVQDREQFF

size: .
D: .
V: TRBV6-1
J: TRBJ2-1
DNA: TGTGCCAGCAAGTACAACAGCTACAATGAGCAGTTCTTC
CDR3: CASKYNSYNEQFF

size: .
D: TRBD2
V: TRBV9
J: TRBJ2-1
DNA: TGTGCCAGCGCCCTCGCGGGGGGTCACTATTCCTACAATGAGCAGTTCTTC
CDR3: CASALAGGHYSYNEQFF

size: .
D: .
V: TRBV15
J: TRBJ1-5
DNA: TGTGCCACCAGCAGAGCTAGGGGTGGCGGCAATCAGCCCCAGCATTTT
CDR3: CATSRARGGGNQPQHF

size: .
D: TRBD1
V: TRBV18
J: TRBJ1-2
DNA: TGTGCCAGCTCACTACAGGGGAATGGCTACACCTTC
CDR3: CASSLQGNGYTF

size: .
D: .
V: TRBV25-1
J: TRBJ1-4
DNA: TGTGCCAGCAGACCCCTAGGGGTGGGTGAAAAACTGTTTTTT
CDR3: CASRPLGVGEKLFF

size: .
D: TRBD1
V: TRBV9
J: TRBJ2-2
DNA: TGTGCCAGCAGCGTAACAGGGGCGCCTGGCACCGGGGAGCTGTTTTTT
CDR3: CASSVTGAPGTGELFF

size: .
D: .
V: TRBV13
J: TRBJ2-3
DNA: TGTGCCAGCAGCTTAGACGCCGGGGCAGATACGCAGTATTTT
CDR3: CASSLDAGADTQYF

size: .
D: TRBD1
V: TRBV7-3
J: TRBJ2-1
DNA: TGTGCCAGCAGCTCTTACCATACGGGACAGAGCCGTGAGCAGTTCTTC
CDR3: CASSSYHTGQSREQFF

size: medium-sized
D: TRBD1
V: TRBV9
J: TRBJ2-1
DNA: TGTGCCAGCAGCGGACAGGGAAACTCCTACAATGAGCAGTTCTTC
CDR3: CASSGQGNSYNEQFF

size: .
D: TRBD2
V: TRBV4-1
J: TRBJ2-2
DNA: TGCGCCAGCAGCCACTTTCCGGGGGGGTACAACGGGGAGCTGTTTTTT
CDR3: CASSHFPGGYNGELFF

size: .
D: .
V: TRBV7-2
J: TRBJ1-2
DNA: TGTGCCAGCAGCCGCACTCAGGGTTATGGCTACACCTTC
CDR3: CASSRTQGYGYTF

size: .
D: .
V: TRBV7-2
J: TRBJ1-2
DNA: TGTGCCAGCAGCCTACAGGGCTATGGCTACACCTTC
CDR3: CASSLQGYGYTF

size: .
D: .
V: TRBV4-1
J: TRBJ2-7
DNA: TGCGCCAGCAGCCAAGTTGGCCTTCTGGAGCAGTACTTC
CDR3: CASSQVGLLEQYF

size: .
D: TRBD1
V: TRBV5-1
J: TRBJ1-5
DNA: TGCGCCAGCAGCTTGGGGACAGGGGGTGGGGATCAGCCCCAGCATTTT
CDR3: CASSLGTGGGDQPQHF

size: .
D: .
V: TRBV7-2
J: TRBJ1-1
DNA: TGTGCCAGCAGCCGATATGGTGCTATGAACACTGAAGCTTTCTTT
CDR3: CASSRYGAMNTEAFF

size: .
D: .
V: TRBV19
J: TRBJ1-1
DNA: TGTGCCAGTAGCGCACAGGGTCCCACTGAAGCTTTCTTT
CDR3: CASSAQGPTEAFF

size: .
D: TRBD1
V: TRBV6-5
J: TRBJ2-2
DNA: TGTGCCAGCAGTTCCACGACAGGGTCCGGGGAGCTGTTTTTT
CDR3: CASSSTTGSGELFF

size: .
D: .
V: TRBV30
J: TRBJ2-7
DNA: TGTGCCTGGAGTTACAGGGTGGGCGAGCAGTACTTC
CDR3: CAWSYRVGEQYF

size: .
D: .
V: TRBV12-5
J: TRBJ1-5
DNA: TGTGCTAGTGGTCCCGAGGGTTCCAATCAGCCCCAGCATTTT
CDR3: CASGPEGSNQPQHF

size: .
D: TRBD1
V: TRBV27
J: TRBJ1-6
DNA: TGTGCCAGCAGTTACCGGACAGGGTCGAATTCACCCCTCCACTTT
CDR3: CASSYRTGSNSPLHF